Listed below are T cell receptor beta chains from one sample, sequenced in a study of blood T cell repertoires in COVID-19. Method: immunoSEQ multiplex PCR; TCRdb's copy keeps in-frame clones and lacks some. The sample has about 91,000 clones, approximately 82% seen once. The sample consisted of peripheral blood. Receptors originate from a man in his fifties or sixties with active or convalescent COVID-19. The CDR3 runs from the conserved cysteine through the conserved F or W. A D gene is named only where the DNA matches it firmly. Some rows mark clone size as missing; the rest say once, few, many or name a class of expanded clone.

CDR3	DNA	D	J	V	size
CSAIWAGGPTDTQYF	TGCAGCGCTATTTGGGCGGGGGGCCCCACAGATACGCAGTATTTT	TRBD2	TRBJ2-3	TRBV29-1	few
CSVIDRFYEQYF	TGCAGCGTTATCGACAGATTCTACGAGCAGTACTTC	.	TRBJ2-7	TRBV29-1	.
CASSLGTVNTGELFF	TGTGCCAGCAGCTTAGGGACAGTGAACACCGGGGAGCTGTTTTTT	TRBD1	TRBJ2-2	TRBV9	.
CATSRRTGRNQETQYF	TGTGCCACCAGCAGACGGACAGGGCGGAACCAAGAGACCCAGTACTTC	TRBD1	TRBJ2-5	TRBV15	.
CASSPNFGYTF	TGTGCCAGCAGCCCCAATTTCGGCTACACCTTC	.	TRBJ1-2	TRBV6-6	.
CASSLTGLQETQYF	TGTGCCAGCAGCCTGACAGGCCTCCAAGAGACCCAGTACTTC	.	TRBJ2-5	TRBV6-5	.
CATLVQVTDTQYF	TGTGCCACCTTGGTCCAGGTCACAGATACGCAGTATTTT	.	TRBJ2-3	TRBV6-5	.
CASSLADGTGKTDTQYF	TGTGCCAGCAGTTTAGCCGATGGGACAGGGAAGACAGATACGCAGTATTTT	TRBD1	TRBJ2-3	TRBV28	few
CASSTMGSGGAVEQYF	TGTGCCAGCAGCACCATGGGTAGCGGGGGGGCGGTCGAGCAGTACTTC	TRBD2	TRBJ2-7	TRBV11-2	.
CASSSSATNEKLFF	TGTGCCAGCAGCTCGTCAGCAACTAATGAAAAACTGTTTTTT	.	TRBJ1-4	TRBV7-2	.
CASSLGNDQPQHF	TGTGCCAGCAGCTTGGGCAACGATCAGCCCCAGCATTTT	.	TRBJ1-5	TRBV11-2	.
CASSFVRGASLPSYNEQFF	TGTGCCAGCAGCTTCGTACGGGGGGCCTCCCTCCCCTCCTACAATGAGCAGTTCTTC	.	TRBJ2-1	TRBV11-2	.
CASSQENGIDAFF	TGCGCCAGCAGCCAAGAAAACGGGATAGACGCTTTCTTT	.	TRBJ1-1	TRBV4-3	.
CASSFQGSGANVLTF	TGTGCCAGCAGCTTTCAGGGCTCTGGGGCCAACGTCCTGACTTTC	.	TRBJ2-6	TRBV7-9	.
CASSLEGATEAFF	TGTGCCAGCAGCTTAGAAGGGGCCACTGAAGCTTTCTTT	.	TRBJ1-1	TRBV11-3	.
CASRPGLAGGSYTDTQYF	TGTGCCAGCAGACCGGGACTAGCGGGGGGTTCCTACACAGATACGCAGTATTTT	TRBD2	TRBJ2-3	TRBV28	.
CASRWTSGEYEQYF	TGTGCCAGCAGATGGACTAGCGGGGAATACGAGCAGTACTTC	TRBD2	TRBJ2-7	TRBV7-2	once
CASKTGREINSPLHF	TGTGCCAGTAAGACAGGCCGAGAGATAAATTCACCCCTCCACTTT	.	TRBJ1-6	TRBV19	.
CASSKGQGGGIMRATNEKLFF	TGTGCCAGCAGCAAAGGACAGGGTGGGGGGATCATGAGAGCAACTAATGAAAAACTGTTTTTT	TRBD1	TRBJ1-4	TRBV7-9	once
CASSLGLAGVETQYF	TGTGCCAGCAGCTTGGGACTAGCGGGGGTAGAGACCCAGTACTTC	TRBD2	TRBJ2-5	TRBV5-5	.
CSVEVGLRTDTQYF	TGCAGCGTTGAAGTGGGGCTACGGACAGATACGCAGTATTTT	.	TRBJ2-3	TRBV29-1	once
CASSLADVGVETQYF	TGTGCCAGCAGCTTAGCCGACGTAGGGGTAGAGACCCAGTACTTC	.	TRBJ2-5	TRBV7-9	.
CASSRDSYNEQFF	TGTGCCAGTTCCCGGGACTCCTACAATGAGCAGTTCTTC	.	TRBJ2-1	TRBV11-3	.
CASSYPGRGDTEAFF	TGTGCCAGCAGCTACCCCGGACGGGGGGACACTGAAGCTTTCTTT	.	TRBJ1-1	TRBV11-2	.
CASSQAGSEKLFF	TGCGCCAGCAGCCAAGCAGGAAGTGAAAAACTGTTTTTT	.	TRBJ1-4	TRBV4-1	.
CASSISTGGTEAFF	TGTGCCAGTAGTATAAGTACCGGGGGAACTGAAGCTTTCTTT	.	TRBJ1-1	TRBV19	.
CASSPGTDNEQFF	TGTGCCAGCTCACCCGGGACAGACAATGAGCAGTTCTTC	TRBD1	TRBJ2-1	TRBV18	.
CASSQTDSPLHF	TGTGCCAGCAGCCAAACGGATTCACCCCTCCACTTT	.	TRBJ1-6	TRBV4-2	.
CASSPGRGGFIDTQYF	TGCGCCAGCAGCCCAGGGAGGGGGGGATTCATAGATACGCAGTATTTT	.	TRBJ2-3	TRBV4-1	.
CASTPSLGQGALNQPQHF	TGTGCCAGCACCCCTAGCCTCGGACAGGGGGCCCTCAATCAGCCCCAGCATTTT	TRBD1	TRBJ1-5	TRBV28	.
CASHDRGWSGELFF	TGTGCCAGCCATGACAGGGGGTGGTCCGGGGAGCTGTTTTTT	TRBD1	TRBJ2-2	TRBV2	.
CASSLGLAGGPYNEQFF	TGTGCCAGCAGCTTAGGGCTAGCGGGGGGGCCCTACAATGAGCAGTTCTTC	TRBD2	TRBJ2-1	TRBV7-7	.
CASSLAGMTQETQYF	TGCGCCAGCAGCTTGGCAGGGATGACCCAAGAGACCCAGTACTTC	.	TRBJ2-5	TRBV5-1	.
CAGDKTGIVNTEAFF	TGTGCCGGGGATAAGACAGGGATAGTGAACACTGAAGCTTTCTTT	TRBD1	TRBJ1-1	TRBV6-5	.